The clone carrying this TCR beta chain was observed at least ten times. This entry is derived from a study of human T cells and chemical hapten exposure. V was trimmed by 7 bases and J by 0 bases, leaving 12 bases between them. CDR1 is LNHDA and CDR2 is SQIVND in the germline V gene (reference sequence). The CDR3 sequence is 15 residues long. Each CDR3 protein is one row after TCRdb ran MiXCR on the RACE reads. Among 40,000 to 45,000 distinct CDR3 sequences listed, 8.9% were seen once. Time point specified: patch test 2, 6 weeks after DPC sensitization. Documented treatment: therapeutic diphenylcyclopropenone sensitization with weekly scalp DPC.

The chain couples TRBV19 to TRBJ1-4; D might be TRBD1 (5 bases). The TCR sequence derives from a woman between 40 and 55 years old with alopecia areata. Some clones in this sample may be carry-over from other donors' samples. The sequencing used whole blood, collected in connection with sensitization to the hapten diphenylcyclopropenone (DPC). DNA for the CDR3: TGTGCCAGTAACCTCCAGGGAACAACTAATGAAAAACTGTTTTTT. Translated: CASNLQGTTNEKLFF. Supplemented by reference TRBV19 and TRBJ1-4, the full variable domain reads DGGITQSPKYLFRKEGQNVTLSCEQNLNHDAMYWYRQDPGQGLRLIYYSQIVNDFQKGDIAEGYSVSREKKESFPLTVTSAQKNPTAFYLCASNLQGTTNEKLFFGSGTQLSVL.